The 17 T cell receptor beta chains reported below all come from one sample, sequenced in a study of blood T cells in healthy people across ages. Using a J-beta primer mix together with a sample-barcoded 5' primer, a second PCR was run for about 6 to 11 cycles. TCRdb re-called the 5' RACE reads with MiXCR, one entry per CDR3 protein. The repertoire includes approximately 1.5 million distinct CDR3 sequences, about 31% of them detected once, and about 11% sits in the top ten. The material sequenced was blood. Receptor source: a woman under 40 in good health.

This clonotype turned up a few times. DNA of the CDR3: TGTGCCAGCAGCCCCAGCCCCTCTTTCGAGGGCACAGATACGCAGTATTTT. It translates to CASSPSPSFEGTDTQYF. The chain carries TRBV7-7 and TRBJ2-3; no reliable D call. Germline CDR1 is SSHAT and CDR2 is FNYEAQ (reference sequence). The ends were cut back, 5 bases at V and 1 base at J, with 19 bases in the middle. The CDR3 contains 17 residues. The full variable domain, its missing parts supplied by reference TRBV7-7 and TRBJ2-3, is GAGVSQSPRYKVTKRGQDVTLRCDPISSHATLYWYQQALGQGPEFLTYFNYEAQPDKSGLPSDRFSAERPEGSISTLTIQRTEQRDSAMYRCASSPSPSFEGTDTQYFGPGTRLTVL.

Details on this clonotype: The junction does not match germline at one end; this may be a read error. The chain links TRBV13 to TRBJ1-1; 7 bases align to TRBD1. Germline CDR1 PRHDT, CDR2 FYEKMQ (reference sequence). The CDR3 is made up of 15 amino acids. CDR3 bases: TGTGCCGGCAGCTTCGAGGGGGCGGGAGGGGCTGAAGCTTTCTTT. Protein sequence: CAGSFEGAGGAEAFF. The entire variable domain, with the rest obtained from reference TRBV13 and TRBJ1-1, is as follows: AAGVIQSPRHLIKEKRETATLKCYPIPRHDTVYWYQQGPGQDPQFLISFYEKMQSDKGSIPDRFSAQQFSDYHSELNMSSLELGDSALYFCAGSFEGAGGAEAFFGQGTRLTVV.

This chain joins TRBV20-1 and TRBJ2-1; 10 nucleotides match TRBD2. Trimming at V came to 4 bases and at J to 9 bases, leaving 6 bases not matched to a gene. The CDR3 extends over 13 amino acids. In germline, CDR1 is DFQATT, CDR2 SNEGSKA (reference sequence). The DNA for the CDR3 is TGCAGTGCTAAGCCTAGCGGGAGTGCTGAGCAGTTCTTC. This encodes CSAKPSGSAEQFF.

In this sample, this clonotype turned up many times. The chain employs TRBV20-1 and TRBJ2-3; D gene ambiguous. V gave up 6 bases and J gave up 6 bases, with 10 bases separating them. Germline V gene lookup returns CDR1 DFQATT and CDR2 SNEGSKA (reference sequence). The CDR3 runs to 11 residues. CDR3 DNA sequence: TGCAGTGCCCGATGGGTTGATACGCAGTATTTT. It specifies CSARWVDTQYF.

This clonotype has just a few counts. This chain joins TRBV27 and TRBJ2-1; a weak D match, TRBD1 (5 bases). The CDR3 covers 16 residues. V shed 5 bases and J shed 1 base, with 15 bases lying between them. Germline CDR1 reads MNHEY; CDR2 reads SMNVEV (reference sequence). The CDR3 DNA reads TGTGCCAGCAGTCCATCCGTAGGGGATTCCTACAATGAGCAGTTCTTC. Translating gives CASSPSVGDSYNEQFF.

The V call is TRBV10-2, the J call TRBJ2-7; a possible D gene is TRBD2 (7 bases). The V gene's germline CDR1 is WSHSY and CDR2 SAAADI. The V end lost 7 bases, the J end lost 5 bases, and 21 bases lay between the germline ends. The CDR3 covers 15 residues. The CDR3 here is CASNERGGGPHEQYF. In nucleotides, the CDR3 is TGCGCCAGCAACGAAAGGGGGGGAGGGCCCCACGAGCAGTACTTC.

This sequence joins TRBV28 and TRBJ2-7; weak D call: TRBD2 (6 bases). The V end was cut by 5 bases, the J end by 3 bases, with 14 bases between. The germline V gene has CDR1 MDHEN and CDR2 SYDVKM. The CDR3 consists of 14 residues. The CDR3 protein is CASSLFISGYEQYF. In DNA form, the CDR3 reads TGTGCCAGCAGTCTCTTTATTAGCGGCTACGAGCAGTACTTC.

The rearrangement uses TRBV4-1 and TRBJ2-3; no definite D call. CDR1 is MGHRA and CDR2 is YSYEKL in the germline V gene. This CDR3 has 16 residues. V lost 0 bases to trimming and J lost 8 bases, with 18 bases between them. CDR3 coding DNA: TGCGCCAGCAGCCAAGAGGGCGGACCGACTCATGGTACGCAGTATTTT. This codes for CASSQEGGPTHGTQYF.

The J gene is TRBJ1-1, the V gene TRBV29-1; D is unresolved. The CDR3 length is 12 residues. Trimming removed 6 bases from V and 3 bases from J, with 11 bases in between. CDR1 is SQVTM, CDR2 ANQGSEA, per germline. The DNA of the CDR3 is TGCAGCGTGGGAGGGTTGTACACTGAAGCTTTCTTT. Its translation is CSVGGLYTEAFF.

This chain connects TRBV20-1 to TRBJ2-3; TRBD2 might be the D (5 bases). Germline CDR1 and CDR2: DFQATT and SNEGSKA (reference sequence). Trimming left V 0 bases short and J 2 bases short, with 12 bases between. This CDR3 contains 15 residues. DNA of the CDR3: TGCAGTGCTAGAGAGAGGACTCTTAACACAGATACGCAGTATTTT. It yields the protein CSARERTLNTDTQYF.

A few counts support this clonotype. The chain links TRBV7-8 to TRBJ2-7, with TRBD2 matching over 10 bases. V dropped 3 bases and J dropped 7; count of bases not matched to a gene: 9. Germline V gives CDR1 SGHVS, CDR2 FQNEAQ. The CDR3 loop spans 15 amino acids. The CDR3: CASSFSKLAGEEQYF. The CDR3 region has the DNA TGTGCCAGCAGCTTTTCTAAGCTAGCGGGAGAGGAGCAGTACTTC.

This clonotype has just one count. Germline is not matched at one junction end, which may reflect a read error. The chain has TRBV9 and TRBJ1-6; 10 nucleotides match TRBD1. The CDR3 is 14 amino acids. Germline V CDR1 and CDR2: SGDLS, YYNGEE. Here the CDR3 reads CARSAGQGNSPLHF. The DNA for the CDR3 is TGTGCCAGAAGCGCGGGACAGGGGAATTCACCCCTCCACTTT.

With regard to this clonotype: The CDR3 ends on some other residue instead of the conserved phenylalanine or tryptophan, so this is likely a read error. This sequence joins TRBV20-1 and TRBJ2-1, with 11 bases lining up with TRBD2. The CDR3 sequence is 14 residues long. With V trimmed by 0 bases and J by 7 bases, 2 bases remained unmatched. CDR1 is DFQATT, CDR2 SNEGSKA, per germline (reference sequence). The CDR3 coding sequence is TGCAGTGCTAGAGACACTAGCGGGGGAAATGAGCAGTTCGTC. It translates to CSARDTSGGNEQFV.

The V call is TRBV6-5, the J call TRBJ1-1, with D hard to call. Germline lookup yields CDR1 MNHEY and CDR2 SVGAGI. CDR3 length equals 15 residues. V gave up 0 bases and J gave up 3 bases, with 11 bases separating them. The CDR3 loop is CASSYSTSGDTEAFF. The CDR3 nucleotides are TGTGCCAGCAGTTACTCGACGTCTGGGGACACTGAAGCTTTCTTT.

This clonotype was counted between two and nine times. V usage is TRBV7-3 and J usage is TRBJ2-3; perhaps D is TRBD1 or TRBD2 (6 bases each). Trimming pared 7 bases from V and 3 bases from J, leaving 23 bases between. Germline assignment: CDR1 SGHTA and CDR2 FQGTGA. The CDR3 consists of 17 residues. The DNA for the CDR3 is TGTGCCAGCACCAAAAAGGGGGAGGCCCAAACTACAGATACGCAGTATTTT. Residues: CASTKKGEAQTTDTQYF. Together with reference TRBV7-3 and TRBJ2-3, the CDR3 gives the full variable domain: GAGVSQTPSNKVTEKGKYVELRCDPISGHTALYWYRQSLGQGPEFLIYFQGTGAADDSGLPNDRFFAVRPEGSVSTLKIQRTERGDSAVYLCASTKKGEAQTTDTQYFGPGTRLTVL.

In DNA, the CDR3 is TGTGCCAGCAGTTCCGGACGGCGCTCCTATAATTCACCCCTCCACTTT. It is translated as CASSSGRRSYNSPLHF. This sequence joins TRBV27 and TRBJ1-6; D not resolved. The CDR3 consists of 16 residues. Trimming left V 4 bases short and J 0 bases short, with 10 bases between. Germline CDR1 MNHEY, CDR2 SMNVEV (reference sequence).

This clonotype was counted between two and nine times. The chain combines TRBV7-9 with TRBJ2-3, with D tentatively TRBD1 or TRBD2 (6 bases each). Looked up from germline, CDR1 is SEHNR and CDR2 is FQNEAQ (reference sequence). The CDR3 totals 15 residues. V lost 5 bases and J lost 2, with 14 bases in between. The CDR3 DNA follows: TGTGCCAGCAGCGCGGACGGGGGCTCCACAGATACGCAGTATTTT. It specifies CASSADGGSTDTQYF.